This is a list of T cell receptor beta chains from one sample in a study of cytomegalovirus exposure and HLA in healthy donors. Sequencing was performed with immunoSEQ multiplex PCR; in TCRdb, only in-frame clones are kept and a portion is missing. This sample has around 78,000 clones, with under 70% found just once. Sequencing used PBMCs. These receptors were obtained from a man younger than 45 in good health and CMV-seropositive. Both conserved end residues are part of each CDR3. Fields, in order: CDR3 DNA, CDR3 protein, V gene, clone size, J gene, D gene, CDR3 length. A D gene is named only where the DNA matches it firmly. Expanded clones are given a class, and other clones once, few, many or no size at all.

TGTGCCAGCAGCATAGAGGACAGCTTGAACACTGAAGCCTTCTTT CASSIEDSLNTEAFF TRBV9 . TRBJ1-1 . 15
TGTGCCAGCAGCCTGGGACTGACGATGGCCTACGAGCAGTACTTC CASSLGLTMAYEQYF TRBV5-6 once TRBJ2-7 . 15
TGTGCCAGCAGCCAGGACAGGGTGTTCTACGAGCAGTACTTC CASSQDRVFYEQYF TRBV7-9 . TRBJ2-7 TRBD1 14
TGTGCCAGCAGCCCCGAGGGGGGGTGGGACCGTGAAGCTTTCTTT CASSPEGGWDREAFF TRBV9 . TRBJ1-1 . 15
TGTGCCAGTAGAGGCGGGTACGAGCAGTACTTC CASRGGYEQYF TRBV19 few TRBJ2-7 . 11
TGCGCCAGCAGCTTACAGGGGCCTCAGCCCCAGCATTTT CASSLQGPQPQHF TRBV5-1 few TRBJ1-5 TRBD1 13
TGCGCCAGCAGCCAAGATTATAGCAGGGGATATGCCTATGGCTACACCTTC CASSQDYSRGYAYGYTF TRBV4-3 few TRBJ1-2 . 17
TGTGCCAGCAGCTTAGAAGGGACTAGCGGGAGGGAGCAGTTCTTC CASSLEGTSGREQFF TRBV7-2 . TRBJ2-1 TRBD2 15
TGTGCCATCAGTGGGACTTCGAGGGGGCAGGTTGGCTACACCTTC CAISGTSRGQVGYTF TRBV10-3 . TRBJ1-2 TRBD1 15
TGTGCCAGCGCGGGGGTAGCAGAGACCCAGTACTTC CASAGVAETQYF TRBV28 . TRBJ2-5 TRBD2 12
TGTGCCAGCAGCTTAGGATCGGGGTCACCCCTCCACTTT CASSLGSGSPLHF TRBV7-2 . TRBJ1-6 . 13
TGTGCCACCAGCGTCGGCACCGGGGAGCTGTTTTTT CATSVGTGELFF TRBV15 . TRBJ2-2 . 12
TGTGCCAGCAGTCCCGACAGGTCCGGCGGGGAGCTGTTTTTT CASSPDRSGGELFF TRBV27 . TRBJ2-2 . 14
TGTGCCAGCAGCTTAGGGGCCGGGACAGGGGCCGAAAAACTGTTTTTT CASSLGAGTGAEKLFF TRBV7-9 . TRBJ1-4 TRBD1 16
TGTGCCAGCAGCCCTAGCGGGACCACCGGGGAGCTGTTTTTT CASSPSGTTGELFF TRBV2 . TRBJ2-2 TRBD2 14
TGTGCCAGCAGCTTAACTAGCGGGGCACAAGAGACCCAGTACTTC CASSLTSGAQETQYF TRBV7-3 . TRBJ2-5 TRBD2 15
TGTGCCAGCAGTCCTCTTCCGGGACAGATTCACAATGAGCAGTTCTTC CASSPLPGQIHNEQFF TRBV6-6 . TRBJ2-1 TRBD1 16
TGTGCCAGCAGGGGACAGGTCCAACAGCCCCAGCATTTT CASRGQVQQPQHF TRBV2 . TRBJ1-5 TRBD1 13
TGTGCCAGCAGCCCTCGTACAGGGACAGCGAAGTACGAGCAGTACTTC CASSPRTGTAKYEQYF TRBV13 . TRBJ2-7 TRBD1 16
TGTGCCAGCAGCACTCAGGGGGCCAGCACAGATACGCAGTATTTT CASSTQGASTDTQYF TRBV28 few TRBJ2-3 TRBD1 15
TGCGCCAGCAGCTGGGGACTAGCGGGGGGGCCGGATACGCAGTATTTT CASSWGLAGGPDTQYF TRBV4-1 . TRBJ2-3 TRBD2 16
TGTGCCAGCAGTTCCGGGACTAGCGGGAGGGTGGGAGAGCAGTACTTC CASSSGTSGRVGEQYF TRBV27 medium-sized TRBJ2-7 TRBD2 16
TGTGCCAGCAGTTTACTGGCTCCGAACAGGGGTGATCAGCCCCAGCATTTT CASSLLAPNRGDQPQHF TRBV28 . TRBJ1-5 TRBD1 17
TGTGCCAGCAGCCCGGAGCCGACAGGGTTTGACGAGCAGTACTTC CASSPEPTGFDEQYF TRBV7-3 . TRBJ2-7 TRBD1 15
TGTGCCAGCGCAATGCGGGCAGACACCGGGGAGCTGTTTTTT CASAMRADTGELFF TRBV2 . TRBJ2-2 . 14
TGTGCCAGTAGTTCGACAGGGGACTATGGCTACACCTTC CASSSTGDYGYTF TRBV19 . TRBJ1-2 TRBD1 13
TGTGCCTGGAGTGTATTAACAGGGCGGGAGACCCAGTACTTC CAWSVLTGRETQYF TRBV30 few TRBJ2-5 . 14
TGTGCCAGCATCACAGCGGCTAGCGGGCCCTACAATGAGCAGTTCTTC CASITAASGPYNEQFF TRBV5-6 . TRBJ2-1 TRBD2 16
TGTGCCAGCAGTGAAGTTCCTGGGGCCCGCGATTTCTACGAGCAGTACTTC CASSEVPGARDFYEQYF TRBV6-1 few TRBJ2-7 . 17
TGTGCCAGCAGTTTATTAGGGCCAGGGAATGAAAAACTGTTTTTT CASSLLGPGNEKLFF TRBV28 . TRBJ1-4 . 15
TGTGCCAGCAGCCAGGGTTCGACAGGGCCCTACGAGCAGTACTTC CASSQGSTGPYEQYF TRBV4-2 few TRBJ2-7 TRBD1 15
TGCGCCAGCAGCTCCGGGACACACTCCTACAATGAGCAGTTCTTC CASSSGTHSYNEQFF TRBV5-1 once TRBJ2-1 . 15
TGTGCCATCAGAGGGACTACCTTCCGGGGTTCCAATGAGCAGTTCTTC CAIRGTTFRGSNEQFF TRBV10-3 . TRBJ2-1 TRBD2 16
TGTGCCAGCAGCGTGCGGGACAGGGGCTACGAGCAGTACTTC CASSVRDRGYEQYF TRBV9 . TRBJ2-7 TRBD1 14
TGTGCCAGCAGCTTGGGCAGCGGGGGCGCAGATACGCAGTATTTT CASSLGSGGADTQYF TRBV5-6 once TRBJ2-3 TRBD2 15
TGTGCCAGCTCACCACTCGAAACTAGCACAGATACGCAGTATTTT CASSPLETSTDTQYF TRBV18 . TRBJ2-3 . 15
TGTGCCAGCAGCGTCCGGGTGGGGCATCCATGGGAGACCCAGTACTTC CASSVRVGHPWETQYF TRBV21-1 . TRBJ2-5 . 16
TGTGCCAGCAGCGAAAGGACTAACTACGAGCAGTACTTC CASSERTNYEQYF TRBV7-2 . TRBJ2-7 . 13
TGTGCCAGCAGTCGAGGAGAGACCCAGTACTTC CASSRGETQYF TRBV27 . TRBJ2-5 . 11
TGTGCCAGCAGCCTGGGCCCAGCGGGAGATACGCAGTATTTT CASSLGPAGDTQYF TRBV28 . TRBJ2-3 . 14